This TCR beta chain was observed in a study of chemoradiotherapy in HPV16-positive cancers. The V and J ends lost 5 bases and 4 bases respectively, with 11 bases between them. Germline V gene lookup returns CDR1 SEHNR and CDR2 FQNEAQ (reference sequence). CDR3 size: 14 residues. Sequencing used immunoSEQ multiplex PCR; TCRdb keeps in-frame clones, though not all of them. The sample contains 30,000 to 35,000 clones, around 83% of which appear only once. V is TRBV7-9 and J is TRBJ2-2, with a possible D match to TRBD1 (5 bases). The sequences come from blood, collected from a patient who underwent chemoradiotherapy. The sequence was obtained from a human donor with HPV-associated anogenital cancer. Here the CDR3 DNA reads TGTGCCAGCAGCCGAGATAGGGGCACCGGGGAGCTGTTTTTT. This encodes CASSRDRGTGELFF.